What follows are 7 T cell receptor beta chains derived from one specimen sequenced in a study of blood T cell repertoires in COVID-19. The repertoire was sequenced with immunoSEQ multiplex PCR; TCRdb's copy has only in-frame clones and lacks some. The sample holds around 450,000 clones, about 90% seen once. Source material: PBMCs or T cells enriched from blood (not recorded which). These receptors originate from a man aged 18 to 30 who had recovered from COVID-19.

This clone has a handful of counts. The chain links TRBV7-2 to TRBJ1-5; tentative D call: TRBD1 (6 bases). Germline V gene data show CDR1 as SGHTA and CDR2 as FQGNSA. V dropped 3 bases and J dropped 3 bases, with 9 bases sitting between them. CDR3 length equals 14 residues. The CDR3 DNA sequence: TGTGCCAGCAGCTTCACAGGGACCAATCAGCCCCAGCATTTT. It codes for CASSFTGTNQPQHF.

This sequence joins TRBV19 and TRBJ2-7, with 11 bases identical to TRBD2. V gave up 4 bases and J gave up 4 bases; unmatched junction bases: 6. Germline CDR1 is LNHDA and CDR2 is SQIVND (reference sequence). This CDR3 has 15 amino acids. This chain's CDR3 is CASSRTSGSFYEQYF. CDR3 DNA: TGTGCCAGTAGTAGAACTAGCGGGAGTTTTTACGAGCAGTACTTC.

A single count supports this clone. V is TRBV29-1 and J is TRBJ2-7; TRBD1 aligns across 8 bases. The CDR3 is made up of 13 amino acids. Trimming took 4 bases from V and 3 from J; bases not matched to a gene: 5. Germline CDR1 SQVTM, CDR2 ANQGSEA. The CDR3 DNA is TGCAGCGTTGTACTCAGGGGGCGCTACGAGCAGTACTTC. As protein: CSVVLRGRYEQYF.

The chain couples TRBV2 to TRBJ2-7; 9 bases align to TRBD1. CDR3 length: 14 amino acids. Germline lookup yields CDR1 SNHLY and CDR2 FYNNEI. V lost 7 bases to trimming and J lost 2 bases; unmatched junction nucleotides: 6. The CDR3 spells CASKATGGPYEQYF. Written as DNA, the CDR3 is TGTGCCAGCAAGGCGACAGGGGGTCCCTACGAGCAGTACTTC.

This rearrangement joins TRBV19 to TRBJ2-1; 9 bases are shared with TRBD2. The CDR3 runs 13 residues. Germline lookup yields CDR1 LNHDA and CDR2 SQIVND (reference sequence). The V gene end was trimmed by 10 bases and the J gene end by 9 bases; junction bases not matched to a gene: 10. This CDR3 reads CATLGSGRIEQFF. The CDR3 DNA follows: TGTGCCACCCTAGGGAGCGGGAGGATTGAGCAGTTCTTC.

V gene TRBV28 combines with J gene TRBJ1-6; D uncertain. CDR1 is MDHEN, CDR2 SYDVKM, per germline. The V end was cut by 3 bases, the J end by 8 bases, with 17 bases between. CDR3 length: 16 residues. The chain's CDR3 is CASSFSRGLMDSPLHF. The CDR3 DNA follows: TGTGCCAGCAGTTTTTCCCGGGGATTGATGGATTCACCCCTCCACTTT.

This chain connects TRBV4-1 to TRBJ1-6, with TRBD1 identical over 8 bases. This CDR3 spans 16 amino acids. V was pared by 2 bases and J by 6 bases, with 6 bases of the junction left unmatched. CDR1 and CDR2 from the germline V gene are MGHRA and YSYEKL. CDR3 in amino acids: CASSQYRDRINSPLHF. The CDR3 DNA sequence: TGCGCCAGCAGCCAATATAGGGACAGGATTAATTCACCCCTCCACTTT.